The source of this T cell receptor (beta chain) is a study of blood T cell repertoires in COVID-19. Germline CDR1 LNHDA, CDR2 SQIVND (reference sequence). The CDR3 length is 13 residues. Trimming cost V 5 bases and J 2 bases, with 10 bases left between them. Clones were sequenced by immunoSEQ multiplex PCR, and TCRdb holds only the in-frame ones, with some missing. The sample contains around 140,000 clones, approximately 84% of which appear only once. The sample holds a few counts of this clone. The TCR was taken from a man between 60 and 70 years old with acute or convalescent COVID-19. The sequenced sample consisted of peripheral blood. This chain links TRBV19 with TRBJ2-7, with D possibly TRBD1 on 5 matching bases. The CDR3 DNA reads TGTGCCAGTAGTGCGACAGCCACCTACGAGCAGTACTTC. Residues: CASSATATYEQYF.